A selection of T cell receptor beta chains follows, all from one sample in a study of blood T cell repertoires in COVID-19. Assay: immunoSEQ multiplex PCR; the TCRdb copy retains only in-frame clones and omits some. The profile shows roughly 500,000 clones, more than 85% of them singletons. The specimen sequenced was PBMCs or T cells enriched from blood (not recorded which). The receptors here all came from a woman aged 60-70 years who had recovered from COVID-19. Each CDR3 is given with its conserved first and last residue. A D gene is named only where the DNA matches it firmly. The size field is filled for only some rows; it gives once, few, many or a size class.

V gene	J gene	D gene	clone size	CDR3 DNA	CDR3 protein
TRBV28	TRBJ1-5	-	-	TGTGCCAGCAGTACATGGACGGGGAATCAGCCCCAGCATTTT	CASSTWTGNQPQHF
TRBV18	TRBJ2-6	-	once	TGTGCCAGCTCACCACCTATTGGGGCCAACGTCCTGACTTTC	CASSPPIGANVLTF
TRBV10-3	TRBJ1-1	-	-	TGTGCCATCAGTGCCACAGGGCACACTGAAGCTTTCTTT	CAISATGHTEAFF
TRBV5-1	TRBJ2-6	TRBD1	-	TGCGCCAGCAGCCCGATGACAGGGTTGGTAAACGGGGCCAACGTCCTGACTTTC	CASSPMTGLVNGANVLTF
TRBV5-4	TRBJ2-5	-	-	TGTGCCAGCAGCCGGTCGCTATGGACTACCCAAGAGACCCAGTACTTC	CASSRSLWTTQETQYF
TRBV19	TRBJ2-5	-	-	TGTGCCAGTAGATCCCTCTTTGCGGAGACCCAGTACTTC	CASRSLFAETQYF
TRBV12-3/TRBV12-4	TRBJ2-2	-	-	TGTGCCAGCAGTTTATTGCTAAGCGGGGAGCTGTTTTTT	CASSLLLSGELFF
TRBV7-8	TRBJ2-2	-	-	TGTGCCAGCAGCTCCAGGGCAGGAAACACCGGGGAGCTGTTTTTT	CASSSRAGNTGELFF
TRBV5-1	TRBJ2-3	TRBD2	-	TGCGCCAGCAGCTACTGGACTAGCGGGCCCACAGATACGCAGTATTTT	CASSYWTSGPTDTQYF
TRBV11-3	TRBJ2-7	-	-	TGTGCCAGCAGCTTAGTGGCGGGGAGCTCCTACGAGCAGTACTTC	CASSLVAGSSYEQYF
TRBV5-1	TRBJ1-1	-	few	TGCGCCAGCAGCTCCTCGCCCGGGGGGAACACTGAAGCTTTCTTT	CASSSSPGGNTEAFF
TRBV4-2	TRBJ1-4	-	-	TGTGCCAGCAGCCAAGAGGGGGGGAAGAATGAAAAACTGTTTTTT	CASSQEGGKNEKLFF
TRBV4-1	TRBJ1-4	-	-	TGCGCCAGCAGCCAAGGCGGGACGTTTAATGAAAAACTGTTTTTT	CASSQGGTFNEKLFF
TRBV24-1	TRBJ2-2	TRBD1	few	TGTGCCACCAGTGATTTAAACAGGGGGGACACCGGGGAGCTGTTTTTT	CATSDLNRGDTGELFF
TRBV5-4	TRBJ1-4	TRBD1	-	TGTGCCAGCAGCGCGGACAGGGTTAATGAAAAACTGTTTTTT	CASSADRVNEKLFF
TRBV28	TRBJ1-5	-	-	TGTACCAGCAGACTCGACTCGAATCAGCCCCAGCATTTT	CTSRLDSNQPQHF
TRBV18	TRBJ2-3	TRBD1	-	TGTGCCAGCTCTCCGGGACAGGGGGCAGATACGCAGTATTTT	CASSPGQGADTQYF
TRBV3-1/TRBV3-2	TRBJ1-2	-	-	TGTGCCAGCAGCCAAGGGGCTGGCTACACCTTC	CASSQGAGYTF
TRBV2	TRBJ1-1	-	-	TGTGCCAGCAGTGTCCTATTGGAGTACACTGAAGCTTTCTTT	CASSVLLEYTEAFF
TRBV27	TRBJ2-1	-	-	TGTGCCAGCAGTTTCCAGGGCAATGAGCAGTTCTTC	CASSFQGNEQFF
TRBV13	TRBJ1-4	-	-	TGTGCCAGCAGCTTAGTTCGGAGCTCGGGGTCGGAAAAACTGTTTTTT	CASSLVRSSGSEKLFF
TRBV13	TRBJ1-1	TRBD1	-	TGTGCCAGCAGCCCGGTGGGACAGGGAGGCACTGAAGCTTTCTTT	CASSPVGQGGTEAFF
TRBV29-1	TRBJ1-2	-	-	TGCAGCGTTGACCCGTGGGGAGGGGAGGTTAGCTATGGCTACACCTTC	CSVDPWGGEVSYGYTF
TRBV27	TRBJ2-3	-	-	TGTGCCAGCAGTTTAAGGGGGTATAGCACAGATACGCAGTATTTT	CASSLRGYSTDTQYF
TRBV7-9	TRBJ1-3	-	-	TGTGCCAGCAGCCACTCTGGAAACACCATATATTTT	CASSHSGNTIYF
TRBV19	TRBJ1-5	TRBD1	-	TGTGCCAGTAGTATTGTAGGGGGCCGGGAGCCCCAGCATTTT	CASSIVGGREPQHF
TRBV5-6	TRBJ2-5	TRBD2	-	TGTGCCAGCAGCTTGGAAGGACTAGACCAAGAGACCCAGTACTTC	CASSLEGLDQETQYF
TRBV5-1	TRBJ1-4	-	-	TGCGCCAGCAGCTTGGCGCCGGCAGGGGCTAATGAAAAACTGTTTTTT	CASSLAPAGANEKLFF
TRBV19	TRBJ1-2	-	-	TGTGCCAGTAGTCAGGGCGGCTTCTATGGCTACACCTTC	CASSQGGFYGYTF
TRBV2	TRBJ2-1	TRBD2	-	TGTGCCAGCAGTGAATTGTTAGCGGGGGGAGAGCAGTTCTTC	CASSELLAGGEQFF
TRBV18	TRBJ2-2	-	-	TGTGCCAGCTCACCCTCAGGTGGTGGAAACACCGGGGAGCTGTTTTTT	CASSPSGGGNTGELFF
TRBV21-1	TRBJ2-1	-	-	TGTGCCAGCAGCCCCTGCCCCGAGGAGGTTCATGAGCAGTTCTTC	CASSPCPEEVHEQFF
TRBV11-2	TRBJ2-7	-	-	TGTGCCAGCAGCACCCGGACACTCCGCTACGAGCAGTACTTC	CASSTRTLRYEQYF
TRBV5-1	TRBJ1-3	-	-	TGCGCCAGCAGCTTGGCCGGGTATGGAAACACCATATATTTT	CASSLAGYGNTIYF
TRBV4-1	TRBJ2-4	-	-	TGCGCCAGCAGCCTCCTAAATCTAGCCAAAAACATTCAGTACTTC	CASSLLNLAKNIQYF
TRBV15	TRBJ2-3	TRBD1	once	TGTGCCACCAGCAGGCCCGGACAGGGTCCTGGGACAGATACGCAGTATTTT	CATSRPGQGPGTDTQYF
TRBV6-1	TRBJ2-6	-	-	TGTGCCAGCAGTGAAGAAGTTGTGGGGGCGGCTGGGGCCAACGTCCTGACTTTC	CASSEEVVGAAGANVLTF
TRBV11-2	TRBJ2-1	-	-	TGTGCCAGCAGCTTAGGTTGGGCAAATGAGCAGTTCTTC	CASSLGWANEQFF
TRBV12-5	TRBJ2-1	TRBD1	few	TGTGCTAGTGGCCCCGGGACAGTGGAAAATGAGCAGTTCTTC	CASGPGTVENEQFF
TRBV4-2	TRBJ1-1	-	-	TGTGCCAGCAGCCAAGAGTTCCAGGGGCCACCGAACACTGAAGCTTTCTTT	CASSQEFQGPPNTEAFF
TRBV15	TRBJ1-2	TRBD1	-	TGTGCCACCAGCAGAGCTCAGGACAGGGACTATGGCTACACCTTC	CATSRAQDRDYGYTF
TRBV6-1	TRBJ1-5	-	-	TGTGCCAGCAGTGAAGGAAGGAGTCAGCCCCAGCATTTT	CASSEGRSQPQHF
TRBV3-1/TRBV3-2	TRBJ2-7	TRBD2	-	TGTGCCAGCAGCCAAGGCGGGGGGCCGTACGAGCAGTACTTC	CASSQGGGPYEQYF
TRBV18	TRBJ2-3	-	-	TGTGCCAGCTCACCATCTCTAGCTCGCAGCACAGATACGCAGTATTTT	CASSPSLARSTDTQYF
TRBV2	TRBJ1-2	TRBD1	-	TGTGCCAGCAGTGTTGGACAGGGGATCTCAGCTAACTATGGCTACACCTTC	CASSVGQGISANYGYTF
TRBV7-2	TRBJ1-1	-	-	TGTGCCAGCAGCTTTGGGGGGTTGAACACTGAAGCTTTCTTT	CASSFGGLNTEAFF
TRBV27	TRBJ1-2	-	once	TGTGCCAGCCGGCCTCCCGGGGGGCTTGGATATGGCTACACCTTC	CASRPPGGLGYGYTF
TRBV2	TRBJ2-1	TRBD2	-	TGTGCCAGCCAGAAGAGCGGGGGGGCCTTGACCTACAATGAGCAGTTCTTC	CASQKSGGALTYNEQFF